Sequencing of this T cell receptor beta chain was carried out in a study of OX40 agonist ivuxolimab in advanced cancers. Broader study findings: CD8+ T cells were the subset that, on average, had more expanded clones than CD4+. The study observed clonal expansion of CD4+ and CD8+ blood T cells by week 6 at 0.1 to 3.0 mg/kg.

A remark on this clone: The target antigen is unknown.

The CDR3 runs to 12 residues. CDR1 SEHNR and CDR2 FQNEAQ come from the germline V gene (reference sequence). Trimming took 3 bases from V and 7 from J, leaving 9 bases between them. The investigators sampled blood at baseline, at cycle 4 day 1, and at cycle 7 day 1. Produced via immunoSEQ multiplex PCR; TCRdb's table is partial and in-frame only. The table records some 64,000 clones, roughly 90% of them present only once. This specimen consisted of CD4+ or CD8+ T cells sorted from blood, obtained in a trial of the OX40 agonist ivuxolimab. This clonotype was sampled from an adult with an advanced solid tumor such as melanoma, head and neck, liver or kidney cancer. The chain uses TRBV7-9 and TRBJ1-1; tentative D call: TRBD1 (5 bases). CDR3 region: CASSFGGSEAFF. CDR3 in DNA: TGTGCCAGCAGCTTCGGGGGAAGTGAAGCTTTCTTT.